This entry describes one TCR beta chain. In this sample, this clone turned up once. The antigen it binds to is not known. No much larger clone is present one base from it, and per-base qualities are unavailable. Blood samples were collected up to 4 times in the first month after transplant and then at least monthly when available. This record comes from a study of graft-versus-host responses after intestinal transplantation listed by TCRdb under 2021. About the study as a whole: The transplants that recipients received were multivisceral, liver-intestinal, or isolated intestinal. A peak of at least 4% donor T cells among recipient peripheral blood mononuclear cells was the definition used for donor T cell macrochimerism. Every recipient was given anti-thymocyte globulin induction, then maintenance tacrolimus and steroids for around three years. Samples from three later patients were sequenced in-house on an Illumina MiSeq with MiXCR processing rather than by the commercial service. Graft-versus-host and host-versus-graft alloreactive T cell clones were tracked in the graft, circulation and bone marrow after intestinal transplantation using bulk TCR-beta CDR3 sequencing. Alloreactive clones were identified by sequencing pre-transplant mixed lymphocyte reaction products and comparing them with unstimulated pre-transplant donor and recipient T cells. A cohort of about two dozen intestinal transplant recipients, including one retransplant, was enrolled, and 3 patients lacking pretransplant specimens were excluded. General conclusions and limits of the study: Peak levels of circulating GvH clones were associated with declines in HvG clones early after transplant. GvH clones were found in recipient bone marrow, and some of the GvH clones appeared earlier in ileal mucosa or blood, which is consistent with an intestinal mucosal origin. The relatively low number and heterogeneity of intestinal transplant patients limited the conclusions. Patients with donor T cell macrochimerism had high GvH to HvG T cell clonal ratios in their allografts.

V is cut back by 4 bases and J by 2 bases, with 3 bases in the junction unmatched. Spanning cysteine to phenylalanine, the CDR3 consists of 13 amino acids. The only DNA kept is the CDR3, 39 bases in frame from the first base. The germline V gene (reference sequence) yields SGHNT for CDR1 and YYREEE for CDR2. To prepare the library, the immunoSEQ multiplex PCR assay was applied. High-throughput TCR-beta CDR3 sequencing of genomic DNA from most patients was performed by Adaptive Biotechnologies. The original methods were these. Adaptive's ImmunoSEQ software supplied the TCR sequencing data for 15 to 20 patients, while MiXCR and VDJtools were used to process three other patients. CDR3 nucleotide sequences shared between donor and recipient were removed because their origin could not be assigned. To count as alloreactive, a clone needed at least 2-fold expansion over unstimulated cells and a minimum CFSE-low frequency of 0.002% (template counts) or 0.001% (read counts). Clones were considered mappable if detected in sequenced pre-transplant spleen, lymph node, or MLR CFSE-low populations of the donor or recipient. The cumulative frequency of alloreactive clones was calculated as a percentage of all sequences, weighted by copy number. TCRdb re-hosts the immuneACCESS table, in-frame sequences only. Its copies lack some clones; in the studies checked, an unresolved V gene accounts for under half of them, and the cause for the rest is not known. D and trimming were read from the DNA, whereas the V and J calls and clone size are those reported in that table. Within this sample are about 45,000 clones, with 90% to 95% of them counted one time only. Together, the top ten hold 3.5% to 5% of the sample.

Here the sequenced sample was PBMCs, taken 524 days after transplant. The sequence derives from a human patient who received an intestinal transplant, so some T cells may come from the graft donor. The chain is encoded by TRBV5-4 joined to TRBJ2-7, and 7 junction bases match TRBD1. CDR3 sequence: CASSGTETYEQYF. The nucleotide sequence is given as TGTGCCAGCAGCGGGACAGAGACCTACGAGCAGTACTTC.